This entry lists 11 T cell receptor beta chains sequenced from one sample in a study of cytomegalovirus exposure and HLA in healthy donors. Use of 60 Vbeta and 13 Jbeta primers characterized the PCR. Only in-frame clones appear in the TCRdb table, and some are missing; sequencing was by immunoSEQ multiplex PCR. The sample includes around 58,000 clones. Sequenced input: PBMCs. The receptors were sampled from a middle-aged man in good health and CMV-seropositive.

V usage is TRBV19 and J usage is TRBJ2-7; D may be TRBD2 (5 bases). CDR1 and CDR2 from the germline V gene are LNHDA and SQIVND (reference sequence). The CDR3 totals 16 residues. V was clipped by 3 bases and J by 2 bases, with 17 bases between them. CDR3 region: CASSIATGYETYEQYF. CDR3 DNA: TGTGCCAGTAGTATCGCGACGGGGTACGAAACCTACGAGCAGTACTTC.

This chain connects TRBV6-5 to TRBJ2-7; TRBD1 aligns across 7 bases. This CDR3 has 16 amino acids. CDR1 is MNHEY, CDR2 SVGAGI, per germline. The trim removed 2 bases at V and 2 bases at J, leaving 9 bases unmatched. The CDR3 spells CASSYAFGQGAYEQYF. Here the CDR3 DNA reads TGTGCCAGCAGTTACGCCTTCGGGCAGGGGGCCTACGAGCAGTACTTC.

The chain is built from TRBV19 and TRBJ1-5; D is possibly TRBD1 (6 bases). Trimming cost V 5 bases and J 5 bases, with 16 bases left between them. There are 15 residues in the CDR3. The germline CDR1 and CDR2 sequences are LNHDA and SQIVND (reference sequence). The DNA of the CDR3 is TGTGCCAGTAGTCTTTTCCGGGACAAAGATCAGCCCCAGCATTTT. This gives the protein CASSLFRDKDQPQHF.

A word on this clone: The junction departs from the called germline gene at one end, perhaps through a read error. This chain joins TRBV4-2 and TRBJ1-4, with D tentatively TRBD1 (6 bases). Germline V gene sequence: CDR1 LGHNA, CDR2 YNFKEQ. This CDR3 spans 14 amino acids. CDR3 DNA sequence: TGTGCCAGCAGCCCTGGGGACACTAGTGAAAAACTGTTTTTT. It yields the protein CASSPGDTSEKLFF.

This sequence joins TRBV6-5 and TRBJ1-1; TRBD1 agrees at 7 bases. The length of the CDR3 is 14 residues. Germline V gene sequence: CDR1 MNHEY, CDR2 SVGAGI. The J segment lost 2 bases and the V segment lost 7 bases, leaving 7 bases of the junction unmatched. Here the CDR3 DNA reads TGTGCCAGCACCGCCGGGACAGCTAACACTGAAGCTTTCTTT. It encodes CASTAGTANTEAFF.

The CDR3 coding sequence is TGTGCCAGCAGCTTAACGGGAGTTGCCTACGAGCAGTACTTC. It specifies CASSLTGVAYEQYF. The rearrangement joins TRBV7-3 to TRBJ2-7; perhaps TRBD2 as D (5 bases). The CDR3 is made up of 14 amino acids. V lost 0 bases, J lost 2 bases, and 8 bases lay in between. Germline CDR1 SGHTA, CDR2 FQGTGA.

The DNA of the CDR3 is TGCAGTGCTAGAGTGACAAATGAGCAGTTCTTC. Amino acid sequence: CSARVTNEQFF. V and J are TRBV20-1 and TRBJ2-1; D ambiguous. Deletions cut 1 base from V and 7 bases from J, with 5 bases between. Germline CDR1 is DFQATT and CDR2 is SNEGSKA (reference sequence). CDR3 length: 11 residues.

The chain employs TRBV5-6 and TRBJ1-2; 10 bases match TRBD1. The CDR3 length is 13 residues. Germline-derived CDR1 and CDR2 are SGHDT and YYEEEE. V dropped 4 bases and J dropped 6; count of bases not matched to a gene: 3. CDR3 in amino acids: CASSTGTGDGYTF. The CDR3 coding sequence is TGTGCCAGCAGCACCGGGACAGGGGATGGCTACACCTTC.

The rearrangement joins TRBV7-9 to TRBJ1-3, with D tentatively TRBD1 (6 bases). CDR1 and CDR2 (germline): SEHNR, FQNEAQ (reference sequence). The CDR3 covers 15 residues. Trimming pared 4 bases from V and 4 bases from J, leaving 14 bases between. The CDR3 nucleotides read TGTGCCAGCAGCTCTCCCACAGGGTACGGAAACACCATATATTTT. Its protein is CASSSPTGYGNTIYF.

The rearrangement links TRBV28 to TRBJ2-7; D not resolved. Germline V gene data show CDR1 as MDHEN and CDR2 as SYDVKM. CDR3 length equals 11 residues. The V and J ends lost 6 bases and 7 bases respectively, with 10 bases between them. CDR3: CASSSRSEQYF. The CDR3 region has the DNA TGTGCCAGCAGCTCCAGGTCTGAGCAGTACTTC.

Regarding this clone: The same CDR3 can be traced to other DNA sequences in this sample. This chain connects TRBV6-5 to TRBJ1-2, with 9 positions matching TRBD1. This CDR3 contains 14 residues. Germline V lookup: CDR1 MNHEY, CDR2 SVGAGI. V was pared by 5 bases and J by 1 base, with 2 bases of the junction left unmatched. This CDR3 is CASSPDRGNYGYTF. The CDR3 nucleotides read TGTGCCAGCAGTCCGGACAGGGGTAACTATGGCTACACCTTC.